This T cell receptor (beta chain) was documented in a study of blood T cell repertoires in COVID-19. The wider study: Material from acute and convalescent COVID-19 was sourced from the United States, Italy and Spain. T cells, B-cell-depleted T cells, or PBMCs provided the cDNA or gDNA that served as material.

Only in-frame clones appear in the TCRdb table, and some are missing; sequencing was by immunoSEQ multiplex PCR. The sample lists about 150,000 clones; 85% to 90% were seen once. The Seattle patients, enrolled during active infection, were followed longitudinally. The germline V and J ends were trimmed by 8 bases and 7 bases, with 12 bases remaining between them. The CDR3 totals 12 residues. The germline V gene encodes CDR1 SGHNT and CDR2 YENEEA. The V and J genes are TRBV11-3 and TRBJ2-1, with a possible D match to TRBD2 (6 bases). This clonotype was obtained from a man aged 18-30 years with COVID-19, enrolled during active disease. Sequenced sample: peripheral blood. CDR3 residues: CASGVGGNEQFF. CDR3 bases: TGTGCCAGCGGGGTTGGGGGGAATGAGCAGTTCTTC.